The TCR beta chain described here comes from a study of blood T cell repertoires in COVID-19. About the research overall: Italy, Spain and the United States were the sources of the convalescent and acute COVID-19 samples.

The method was immunoSEQ multiplex PCR; TCRdb's version includes in-frame clones alone and lacks a portion of them. This table holds about 210,000 clones, about 91% found once. Germline V gene data show CDR1 as MDHEN and CDR2 as SYDVKM. This CDR3 is 14 amino acids long. The V and J ends lost 6 bases and 0 bases, in that order; junction bases with no gene match: 2. Material for sequencing was peripheral blood. The chain has TRBV28 and TRBJ1-1; TRBD1 agrees at 9 bases. The sequence was obtained from a man aged 30 to 39 with acute or convalescent COVID-19. For the CDR3, the DNA is TGTGCCAGCAGCAGGACAGGGGTGAACACTGAAGCTTTCTTT. Its protein product is CASSRTGVNTEAFF.